Listed below are T cell receptor beta chains from one sample, sequenced in a study of blood T cell repertoires in COVID-19. Repertoires were generated with immunoSEQ multiplex PCR, while TCRdb's copy carries only in-frame clones and drops some. The sample has about 260,000 clones; 70% to 90% are singletons. The sample comprised peripheral blood. The receptor set was obtained from a woman between 40 and 50 years old with acute or convalescent COVID-19. CDR3s include the opening cysteine and the closing phenylalanine or tryptophan. The order of the fields is J gene, D gene, V gene, CDR3 length, clone size, CDR3 protein, CDR3 DNA. A D gene is named only where the DNA matches it firmly. Expanded clones are given a class, and other clones once, few, many or no size at all.

j_call: TRBJ2-5
d_call: NA
v_call: TRBV14
cdr3_length: 16
clone_size: once
cdr3_aa: CASSRPEGANQETQYF
cdr3_nt: TGTGCCAGCAGCCGACCCGAAGGGGCCAACCAAGAGACCCAGTACTTC

j_call: TRBJ1-1
d_call: NA
v_call: TRBV14
cdr3_length: 15
clone_size: NA
cdr3_aa: CASSQRGQMNTEAFF
cdr3_nt: TGTGCCAGCAGCCAGCGCGGACAGATGAACACTGAAGCTTTCTTT

j_call: TRBJ2-1
d_call: TRBD1
v_call: TRBV14
cdr3_length: 15
clone_size: NA
cdr3_aa: CASSQPGQGNWEQFF
cdr3_nt: TGTGCCAGCAGCCAACCGGGACAGGGTAATTGGGAGCAGTTCTTC

j_call: TRBJ1-2
d_call: TRBD1
v_call: TRBV2
cdr3_length: 13
clone_size: NA
cdr3_aa: CASSRQGNYGYTF
cdr3_nt: TGTGCCAGCAGTCGACAGGGGAACTATGGCTACACCTTC

j_call: TRBJ2-2
d_call: NA
v_call: TRBV19
cdr3_length: 14
clone_size: NA
cdr3_aa: CASRGAANTGELFF
cdr3_nt: TGTGCCAGTAGAGGAGCGGCGAACACCGGGGAGCTGTTTTTT

j_call: TRBJ1-1
d_call: NA
v_call: TRBV5-1
cdr3_length: 15
clone_size: NA
cdr3_aa: CASSSETGMNTEAFF
cdr3_nt: TGCGCCAGCAGCTCCGAGACAGGAATGAACACTGAAGCTTTCTTT

j_call: TRBJ2-2
d_call: TRBD2
v_call: TRBV27
cdr3_length: 16
clone_size: NA
cdr3_aa: CASSRWAGGNSGELFF
cdr3_nt: TGTGCCAGCAGCCGGTGGGCGGGGGGAAATTCCGGGGAGCTGTTTTTT

j_call: TRBJ2-1
d_call: TRBD1
v_call: TRBV19
cdr3_length: 14
clone_size: NA
cdr3_aa: CASSRKNRGHEQFF
cdr3_nt: TGTGCCAGTAGCCGGAAGAACAGGGGGCATGAGCAGTTCTTC

j_call: TRBJ2-1
d_call: TRBD2
v_call: TRBV7-3
cdr3_length: 13
clone_size: NA
cdr3_aa: CASGIAGVHEQFF
cdr3_nt: TGTGCCAGCGGGATAGCGGGGGTTCATGAGCAGTTCTTC

j_call: TRBJ2-1
d_call: TRBD2
v_call: TRBV30
cdr3_length: 13
clone_size: once
cdr3_aa: CAWCLAGGNEQFF
cdr3_nt: TGTGCCTGGTGCCTAGCGGGGGGCAATGAGCAGTTCTTC

j_call: TRBJ2-3
d_call: TRBD2
v_call: TRBV2
cdr3_length: 21
clone_size: NA
cdr3_aa: CASSEGLVRLGLLAGTDTQYF
cdr3_nt: TGTGCCAGCAGTGAAGGCCTGGTACGGCTCGGACTGCTAGCGGGCACAGATACGCAGTATTTT